The TCR beta chain under discussion was sequenced for a study of monozygotic twins with cystic fibrosis. Notes on the study in general: V usage most resembled the co-twin in 13 of 16 pairs.

Assay: immunoSEQ multiplex PCR; the TCRdb copy retains only in-frame clones and omits some. The sample has about 32,000 clones, roughly 96% seen once. Note on this clone: Its antigen is currently unknown.

Germline CDR1 reads SGHRS; CDR2 reads YFSETQ. The CDR3 has 16 residues. Trimming took 0 bases from V and 2 from J, leaving 11 bases between them. The TCR sequence derives from a girl aged 2-10 years with cystic fibrosis. V is TRBV5-1 and J is TRBJ2-2, with D unresolved. What was sequenced was blood. Here the CDR3 DNA reads TGCGCCAGCAGCTTGGAATCCACACTTAACACCGGGGAGCTGTTTTTT. Its protein is CASSLESTLNTGELFF.